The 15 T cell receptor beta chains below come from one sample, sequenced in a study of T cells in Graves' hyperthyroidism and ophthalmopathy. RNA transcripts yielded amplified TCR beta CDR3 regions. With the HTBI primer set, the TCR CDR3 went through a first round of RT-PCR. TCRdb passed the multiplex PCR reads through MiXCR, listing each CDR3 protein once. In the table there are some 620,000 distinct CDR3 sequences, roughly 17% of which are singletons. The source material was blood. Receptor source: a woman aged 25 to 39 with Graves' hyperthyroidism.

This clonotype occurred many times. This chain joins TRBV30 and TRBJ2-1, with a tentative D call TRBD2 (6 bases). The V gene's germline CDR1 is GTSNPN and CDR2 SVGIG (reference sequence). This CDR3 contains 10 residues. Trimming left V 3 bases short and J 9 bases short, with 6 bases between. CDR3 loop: CAWSGGEQFF. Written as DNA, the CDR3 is TGTGCCTGGAGCGGGGGTGAGCAGTTCTTC.

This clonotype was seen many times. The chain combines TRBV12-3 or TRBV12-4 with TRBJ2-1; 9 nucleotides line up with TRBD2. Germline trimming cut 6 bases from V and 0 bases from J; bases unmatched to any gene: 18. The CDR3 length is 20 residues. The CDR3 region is CASRLSILAGLHSSYNEQFF. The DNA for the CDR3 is TGTGCCAGCAGGCTAAGTATCCTAGCGGGACTACACAGCTCCTACAATGAGCAGTTCTTC.

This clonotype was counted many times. The DNA of the CDR3 is TGTGCCAGCAGTTTACGAGCGCCGGGCGAGCAGTACTTC. Translating it yields CASSLRAPGEQYF. V gene TRBV12-3 or TRBV12-4 combines with J gene TRBJ2-7; D ambiguous. This CDR3 spans 13 amino acids. The V and J ends lost 2 bases and 6 bases respectively, with 11 bases between them.

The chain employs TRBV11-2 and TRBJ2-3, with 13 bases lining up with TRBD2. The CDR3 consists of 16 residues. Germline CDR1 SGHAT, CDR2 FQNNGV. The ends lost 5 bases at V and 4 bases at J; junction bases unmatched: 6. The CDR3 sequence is CASSPGTSGMADTQYF. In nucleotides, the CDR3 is TGTGCCAGCAGCCCTGGGACTAGCGGGATGGCAGATACGCAGTATTTT. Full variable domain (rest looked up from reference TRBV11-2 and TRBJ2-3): EAGVAQSPRYKIIEKRQSVAFWCNPISGHATLYWYQQILGQGPKLLIQFQNNGVVDDSQLPKDRFSAERLKGVDSTLKIQPAKLEDSAVYLCASSPGTSGMADTQYFGPGTRLTVL.

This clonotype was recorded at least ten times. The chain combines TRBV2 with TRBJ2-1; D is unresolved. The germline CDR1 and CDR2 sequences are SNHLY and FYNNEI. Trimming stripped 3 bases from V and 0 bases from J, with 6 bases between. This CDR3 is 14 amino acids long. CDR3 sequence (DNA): TGTGCCAGCAGTGAGGCGATCTCCTACAATGAGCAGTTCTTC. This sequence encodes CASSEAISYNEQFF.

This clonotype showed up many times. The CDR3 loop reads CASSLEQGAVYEQFF. The CDR3 DNA reads TGTGCCAGCAGCTTAGAACAGGGGGCTGTCTATGAGCAGTTCTTC. The chain has TRBV11-1 and TRBJ2-1, with 9 bases identical to TRBD1. With V trimmed by 1 base and J by 8 bases, 6 bases remained unmatched. The CDR3 runs to 15 residues. Looked up from germline, CDR1 is SGHAT and CDR2 is FQDESV (reference sequence).

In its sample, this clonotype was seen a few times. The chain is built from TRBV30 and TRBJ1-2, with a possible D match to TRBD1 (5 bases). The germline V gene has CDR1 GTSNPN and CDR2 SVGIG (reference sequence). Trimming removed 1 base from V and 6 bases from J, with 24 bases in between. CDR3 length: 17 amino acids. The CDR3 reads CAWSALNPVSRAHGYTF. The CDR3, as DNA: TGTGCCTGGAGTGCCCTTAACCCGGTTAGCAGGGCCCATGGCTACACCTTC.

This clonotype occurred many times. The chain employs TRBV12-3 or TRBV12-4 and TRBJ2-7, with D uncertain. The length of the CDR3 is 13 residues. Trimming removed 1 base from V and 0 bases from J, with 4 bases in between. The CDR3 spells CASSLGNSYEQYF. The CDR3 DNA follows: TGTGCCAGCAGTTTAGGGAACTCCTACGAGCAGTACTTC.

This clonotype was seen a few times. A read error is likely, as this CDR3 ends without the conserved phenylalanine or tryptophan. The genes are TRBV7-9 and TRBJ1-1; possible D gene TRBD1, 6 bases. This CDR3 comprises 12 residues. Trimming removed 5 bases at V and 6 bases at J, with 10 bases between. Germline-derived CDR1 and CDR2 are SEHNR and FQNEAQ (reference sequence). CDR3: CASSLGQSEAFI. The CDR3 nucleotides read TGTGCCAGCAGCCTGGGACAATCTGAAGCTTTCATT.

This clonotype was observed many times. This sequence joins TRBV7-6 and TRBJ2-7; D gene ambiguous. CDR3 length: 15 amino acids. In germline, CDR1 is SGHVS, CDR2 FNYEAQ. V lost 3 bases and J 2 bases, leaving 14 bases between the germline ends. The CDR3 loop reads CASSLNSGTAYEQYF. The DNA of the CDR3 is TGTGCCAGCAGCTTGAACTCGGGTACAGCCTACGAGCAGTACTTC.

CDR3 DNA sequence: TGTGCCAGCAGCCAACCGACAATTGAAGAGACCCAGTACTTC. This translates into CASSQPTIEETQYF. The genes are TRBV3-1 and TRBJ2-5; D remains ambiguous. Trimming took 2 bases from V and 3 from J, leaving 10 bases between them. Germline-derived CDR1 and CDR2 are LGHDT and YNNKEL (reference sequence). The CDR3 consists of 14 residues.

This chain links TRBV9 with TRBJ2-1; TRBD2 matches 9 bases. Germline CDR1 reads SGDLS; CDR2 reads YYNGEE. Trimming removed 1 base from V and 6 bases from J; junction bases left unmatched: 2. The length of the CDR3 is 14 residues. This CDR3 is CASSVRLAVNEQFF. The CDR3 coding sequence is TGTGCCAGCAGCGTAAGACTAGCGGTCAATGAGCAGTTCTTC.

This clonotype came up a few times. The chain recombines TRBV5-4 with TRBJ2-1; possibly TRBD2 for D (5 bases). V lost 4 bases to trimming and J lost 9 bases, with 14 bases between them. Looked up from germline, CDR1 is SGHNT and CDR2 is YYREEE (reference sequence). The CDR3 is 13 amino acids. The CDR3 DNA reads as TGTGCCAGCAGCCGCTTCCGGGGTGTTGAGCAGTTCTTC. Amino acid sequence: CASSRFRGVEQFF.

The CDR3 nucleotides read TGTGCCAGCAGCCCCGTAGGGGTTGACACCGGGGAGCTGTTTTTT. It translates to CASSPVGVDTGELFF. The J gene is TRBJ2-2, the V gene TRBV7-3, with D tentatively TRBD1 (5 bases). CDR3 length: 15 residues. Looked up from germline, CDR1 is SGHTA and CDR2 is FQGTGA. V lost 5 bases to trimming and J lost 3 bases, with 13 bases between them.

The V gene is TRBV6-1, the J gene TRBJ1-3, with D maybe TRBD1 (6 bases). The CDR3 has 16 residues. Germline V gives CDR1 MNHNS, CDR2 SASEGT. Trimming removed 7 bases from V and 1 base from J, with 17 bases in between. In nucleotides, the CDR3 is TGTGCCAGCACCAACACCGGGACACCATCTGGAAACACCATATATTTT. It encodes CASTNTGTPSGNTIYF.